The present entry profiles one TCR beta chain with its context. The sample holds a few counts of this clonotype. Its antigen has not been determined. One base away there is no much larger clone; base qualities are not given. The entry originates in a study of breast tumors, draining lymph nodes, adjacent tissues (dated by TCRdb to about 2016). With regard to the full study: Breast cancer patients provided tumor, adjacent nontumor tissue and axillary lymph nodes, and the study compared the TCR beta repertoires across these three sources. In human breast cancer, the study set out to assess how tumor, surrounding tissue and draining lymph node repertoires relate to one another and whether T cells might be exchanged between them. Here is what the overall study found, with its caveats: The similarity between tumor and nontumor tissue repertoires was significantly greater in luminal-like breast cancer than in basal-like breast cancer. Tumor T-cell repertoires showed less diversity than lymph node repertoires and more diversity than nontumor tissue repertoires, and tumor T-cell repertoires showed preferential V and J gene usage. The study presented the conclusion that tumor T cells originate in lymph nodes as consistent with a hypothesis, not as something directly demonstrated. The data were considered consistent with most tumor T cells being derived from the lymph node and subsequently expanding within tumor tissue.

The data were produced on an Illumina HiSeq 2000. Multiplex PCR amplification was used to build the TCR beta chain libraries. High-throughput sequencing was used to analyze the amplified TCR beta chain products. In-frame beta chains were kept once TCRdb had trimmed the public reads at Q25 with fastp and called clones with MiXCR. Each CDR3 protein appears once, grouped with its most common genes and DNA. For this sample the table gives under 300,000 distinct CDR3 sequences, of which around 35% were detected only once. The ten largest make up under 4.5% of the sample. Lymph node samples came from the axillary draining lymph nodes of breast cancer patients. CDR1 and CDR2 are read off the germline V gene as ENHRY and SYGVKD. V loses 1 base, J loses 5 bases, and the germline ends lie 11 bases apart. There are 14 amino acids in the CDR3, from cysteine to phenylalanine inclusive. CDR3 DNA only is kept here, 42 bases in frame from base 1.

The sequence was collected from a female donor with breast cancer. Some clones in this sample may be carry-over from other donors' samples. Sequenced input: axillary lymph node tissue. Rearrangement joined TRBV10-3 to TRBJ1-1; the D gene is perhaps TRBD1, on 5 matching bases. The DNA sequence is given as TGTGCCATCAGTGAGTTGGGGGGGGGAACTGAAGCTTTCTTT. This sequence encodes CAISELGGGTEAFF.